The clone carrying this T cell receptor beta chain occurred once. V lost 7 bases and J 1 base, leaving 23 bases between the germline ends. The CDR3 is 17 residues long. Germline CDR1 SNHLY, CDR2 FYNNEI. Sequencing was performed with immunoSEQ multiplex PCR; in TCRdb, only in-frame clones are kept and a portion is missing. The table has some 74,000 clones, 70% to 90% seen once. This entry comes from a study of control samples from healthy donors and cancer patients. The clonotype was recovered from a woman aged 50 to 60 in good health. The sequenced sample was blood. The chain is built from TRBV2 and TRBJ2-7, with a weak D call TRBD2 (6 bases). CDR3 sequence (DNA): TGTGCCAGCACGAAAGGGAGGAGGGGTGCTATATCCTACGAGCAGTACTTC. Protein sequence: CASTKGRRGAISYEQYF.